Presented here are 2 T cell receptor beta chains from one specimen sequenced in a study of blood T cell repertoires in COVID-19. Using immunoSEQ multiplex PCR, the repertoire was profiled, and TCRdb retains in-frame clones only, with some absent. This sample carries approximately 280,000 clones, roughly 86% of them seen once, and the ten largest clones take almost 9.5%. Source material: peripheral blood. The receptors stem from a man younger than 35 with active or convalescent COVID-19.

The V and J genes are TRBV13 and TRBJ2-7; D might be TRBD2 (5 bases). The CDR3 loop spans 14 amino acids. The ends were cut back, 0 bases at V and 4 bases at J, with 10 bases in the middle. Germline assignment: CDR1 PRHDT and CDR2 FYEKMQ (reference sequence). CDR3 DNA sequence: TGTGCCAGCAGCTTAGGTGGGAGAGAGTACGAGCAGTACTTC. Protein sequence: CASSLGGREYEQYF.

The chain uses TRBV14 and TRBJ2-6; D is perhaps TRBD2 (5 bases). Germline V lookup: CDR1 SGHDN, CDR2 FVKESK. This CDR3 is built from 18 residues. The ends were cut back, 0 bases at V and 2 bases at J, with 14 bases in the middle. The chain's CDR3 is CASSQDYGLHPGANVLTF. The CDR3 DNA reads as TGTGCCAGCAGCCAAGATTATGGACTTCACCCTGGGGCCAACGTCCTGACTTTC.